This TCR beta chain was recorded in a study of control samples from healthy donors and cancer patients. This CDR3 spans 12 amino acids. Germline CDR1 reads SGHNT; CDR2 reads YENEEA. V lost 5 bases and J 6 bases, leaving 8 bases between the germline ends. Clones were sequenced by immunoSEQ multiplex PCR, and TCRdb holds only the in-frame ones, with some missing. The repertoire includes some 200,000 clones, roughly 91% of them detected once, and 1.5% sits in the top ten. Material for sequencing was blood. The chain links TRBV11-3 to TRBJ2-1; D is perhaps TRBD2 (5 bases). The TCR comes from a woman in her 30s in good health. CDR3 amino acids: CASSRSGNEQFF. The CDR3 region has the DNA TGTGCCAGCAGCCGAAGCGGCAATGAGCAGTTCTTC.